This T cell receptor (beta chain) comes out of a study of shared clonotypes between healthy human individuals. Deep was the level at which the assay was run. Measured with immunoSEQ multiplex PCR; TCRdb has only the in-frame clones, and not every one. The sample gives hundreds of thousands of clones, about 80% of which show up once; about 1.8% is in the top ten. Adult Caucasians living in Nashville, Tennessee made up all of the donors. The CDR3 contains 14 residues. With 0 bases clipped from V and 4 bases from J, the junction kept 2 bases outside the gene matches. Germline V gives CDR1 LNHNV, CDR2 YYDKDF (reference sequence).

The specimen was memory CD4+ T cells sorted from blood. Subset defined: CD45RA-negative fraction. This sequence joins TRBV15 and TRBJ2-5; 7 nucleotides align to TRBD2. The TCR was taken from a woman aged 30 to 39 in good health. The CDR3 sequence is CATSRDWEGETQYF. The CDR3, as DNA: TGTGCCACCAGCAGAGATTGGGAGGGAGAGACCCAGTACTTC.